A single sample is the source of the 11 T cell receptor beta chains below, sequenced in a study of identical twins. From the 5' RACE reads, TCRdb called clonotypes with MiXCR, one entry per CDR3 protein. The data show under 1 million distinct CDR3 sequences, with 9% to 15% seen just once and around 1.6% held by the top ten. These records were also assigned to another study, of yellow fever vaccine responses in identical twins.

Sequencing was done on a sample of PBMCs. These TCRs come from a woman between 18 and 30 years old in good health.

This clonotype showed up just a few times. The chain joins TRBV20-1 to TRBJ1-5, with no clear D. CDR3 length equals 13 residues. Trimming stripped 0 bases from V and 4 bases from J, with 7 bases between. Germline V gene sequence: CDR1 DFQATT, CDR2 SNEGSKA (reference sequence). As DNA, the CDR3 is TGCAGTGCTAGAGATACGGGAAATCAGCCCCAGCATTTT. Translated, it gives CSARDTGNQPQHF.

This clonotype has just a few counts. This sequence joins TRBV20-1 and TRBJ1-1; D unresolved. Germline CDR1 is DFQATT and CDR2 is SNEGSKA (reference sequence). The CDR3 has 13 residues. V was shortened by 5 bases and J by 2 bases, with 12 bases between the two germline ends. CDR3 in amino acids: CSAEEMKNTEAFF. The CDR3 nucleotides are TGCAGTGCTGAGGAAATGAAAAACACTGAAGCTTTCTTT.

This clonotype was seen ten or more times. The V and J genes are TRBV2 and TRBJ2-1; either TRBD1 or TRBD2 may supply D (5 bases each). CDR1 SNHLY and CDR2 FYNNEI come from the germline V gene. Trimming removed 3 bases from V and 5 bases from J, with 17 bases in between. This CDR3 comprises 16 residues. CDR3 in amino acids: CASSEMGWDPDNEQFF. The CDR3, as DNA: TGTGCCAGCAGTGAGATGGGGTGGGACCCGGACAATGAGCAGTTCTTC.

This chain links TRBV7-9 with TRBJ2-3; D is perhaps TRBD2 (6 bases). The CDR3 is 12 residues long. Trimming shortened V by 10 bases and J by 3 bases, and 11 bases separated the two germline ends. In germline, CDR1 is SEHNR, CDR2 FQNEAQ (reference sequence). CDR3 DNA: TGTGCCATACCTAGCGTTACAGATACGCAGTATTTT. This codes for CAIPSVTDTQYF.

This clonotype appeared many times. This chain connects TRBV28 to TRBJ2-1, with 8 bases fitting TRBD1. The CDR3 consists of 15 residues. Germline CDR1 is MDHEN and CDR2 is SYDVKM. Germline trimming cut 6 bases from V and 4 bases from J; bases unmatched to any gene: 8. Here the CDR3 reads CASSQPGTGYNEQFF. As DNA, the CDR3 is TGTGCCAGCAGCCAACCCGGGACAGGTTACAATGAGCAGTTCTTC.

This clonotype was detected a few times. The chain carries TRBV20-1 and TRBJ1-1; D perhaps matches TRBD1 (6 bases). The germline V gene encodes CDR1 DFQATT and CDR2 SNEGSKA (reference sequence). V was pared by 5 bases and J by 4 bases, with 17 bases between. This CDR3 has 14 residues. CDR3 nucleotide sequence: TGCAGTGCTCGCAGTTCAGGGGCTGGCACTGAAGCTTTCTTT. Its protein is CSARSSGAGTEAFF.

This clonotype was recorded many times. The chain combines TRBV5-1 with TRBJ1-1; TRBD1 matches 8 bases. J gave up 9 bases and V 2 bases, and 6 bases lay outside the gene matches. The CDR3 covers 13 residues. CDR1 SGHRS and CDR2 YFSETQ come from the germline V gene. CDR3 loop: CASSFNRGDKAFF. The CDR3 DNA sequence: TGCGCCAGCAGCTTCAACAGGGGGGACAAAGCTTTCTTT.

This sequence joins TRBV9 and TRBJ2-1; 11 bases align to TRBD2. With V trimmed by 4 bases and J by 3 bases, 6 bases remained unmatched. The CDR3 loop spans 16 amino acids. Germline V lookup: CDR1 SGDLS, CDR2 YYNGEE. The CDR3 loop is CASSIGLAGLYNEQFF. The CDR3 DNA is TGTGCCAGCAGCATTGGACTAGCGGGCCTCTACAATGAGCAGTTCTTC.

V and J are TRBV19 and TRBJ2-1; the match to TRBD2 covers 8 bases. CDR1 LNHDA and CDR2 SQIVND come from the germline V gene (reference sequence). The J segment lost 2 bases and the V segment lost 5 bases, leaving 8 bases of the junction unmatched. This CDR3 spans 16 amino acids. CDR3 sequence: CASSPQSGSAYNEQFF. The CDR3 DNA reads TGTGCCAGTAGTCCCCAAAGCGGGAGTGCCTACAATGAGCAGTTCTTC.

This clonotype has ten or more counts. The chain couples TRBV9 to TRBJ2-5, with D uncertain. The CDR3 is 14 residues long. V gave up 0 bases and J gave up 1 base, with 7 bases separating them. Germline V CDR1 and CDR2: SGDLS, YYNGEE. CDR3 coding DNA: TGTGCCAGCAGCGTAGTGCAGAGCCAAGAGACCCAGTACTTC. Translation gives CASSVVQSQETQYF.

The chain is built from TRBV20-1 and TRBJ1-1, with TRBD1 matching over 8 bases. Trimming took 5 bases from V and 3 from J; bases not matched to a gene: 8. Germline V lookup: CDR1 DFQATT, CDR2 SNEGSKA (reference sequence). CDR3 length equals 14 residues. Here the CDR3 reads CSAGQGTADTEAFF. The CDR3 nucleotides are TGCAGTGCTGGACAGGGAACCGCGGACACTGAAGCTTTCTTT.